What follows describes a single T cell receptor beta chain. The CDR3 has 13 residues. Trimming left V 8 bases short and J 0 bases short, with 10 bases between. Looked up from germline, CDR1 is SGHTA and CDR2 is FQGNSA. The data derive from a study of T cell clones after liver transplantation. Clones were read by immunoSEQ multiplex PCR, and TCRdb kept only the in-frame ones, dropping some. The sample contains tens of thousands of clones, 65% to 85% of which appear only once. The origin of this receptor is a human patient who received a liver transplant. Some T cells may possibly be graft donor cells. The J gene is TRBJ1-2, the V gene TRBV7-2, with D unclear. The specimen comprised CD4+ T cells from blood, sampled almost 47 months after liver transplant. The CDR3 DNA sequence: TGTGCCAGCGAGAGGGAAGCTAACTATGGCTACACCTTC. This codes for CASEREANYGYTF.